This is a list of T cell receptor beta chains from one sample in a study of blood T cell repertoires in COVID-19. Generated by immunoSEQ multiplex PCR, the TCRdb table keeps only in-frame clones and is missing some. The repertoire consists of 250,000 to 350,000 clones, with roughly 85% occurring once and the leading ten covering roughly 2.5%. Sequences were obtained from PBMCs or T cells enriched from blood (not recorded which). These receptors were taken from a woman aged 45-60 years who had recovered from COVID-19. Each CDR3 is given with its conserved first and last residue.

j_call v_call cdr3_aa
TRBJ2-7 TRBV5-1 CASSLGQGSYEQYF
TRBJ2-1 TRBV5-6 CASSLQIEQFF
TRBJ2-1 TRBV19 CASSIGGDRAYNEQFF
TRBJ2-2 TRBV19 CASTPRGAANTGELFF
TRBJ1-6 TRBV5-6 CASSLPGGNNSPLHF
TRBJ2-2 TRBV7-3 CASSPSRQGATGELFF
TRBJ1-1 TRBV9 CASSVGTGSAAFF
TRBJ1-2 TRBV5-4 CASSRNTGGAIHGYTF
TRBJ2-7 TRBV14 CASSQTPGTGFYEQYF
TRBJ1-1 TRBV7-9 CASSEGQLATEAFF
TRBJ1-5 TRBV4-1 CASRSVVAGGNQPQHF
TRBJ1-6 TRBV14 CASSQARANSPLHF
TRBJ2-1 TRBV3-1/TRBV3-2 CASSQLAGRYNEQFF
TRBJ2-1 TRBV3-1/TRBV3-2 CASSPGLAGGESYNEQFF
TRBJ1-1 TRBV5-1 CASTREGSRTEAFF
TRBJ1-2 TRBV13 CASSNRGLIYGYTF
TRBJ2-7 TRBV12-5 CASGWGSRDEQYF
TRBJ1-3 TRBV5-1 CASSPTGSGNTIYF
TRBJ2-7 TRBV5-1 CASSLGGRQDVDEQYF
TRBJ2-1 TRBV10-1 CASSEDETGRNEQFF
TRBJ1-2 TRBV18 CASSPPGPGDPHYGYTF
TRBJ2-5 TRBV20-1 CSASSLAGGRWETQYF
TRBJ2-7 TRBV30 CAWSRQGYEQYF
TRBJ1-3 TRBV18 CASSPVSVSSGNTIYF
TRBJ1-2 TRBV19 CASTWGETGQGYTF
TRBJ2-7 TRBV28 CASSSGVHEQYF
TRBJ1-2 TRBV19 CASRQGGQGIYGYTF
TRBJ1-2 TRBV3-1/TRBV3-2 CASSQVRAVGYTF
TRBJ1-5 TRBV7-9 CASSRSGSQPQHF
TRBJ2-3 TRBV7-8 CASSLALGAGGSTDTQYF
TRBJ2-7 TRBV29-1 CSVYRRMFGTGDYEQYF
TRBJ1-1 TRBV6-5 CASSHRQPMNTEAFF
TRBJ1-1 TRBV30 CAWRRGLQNPEAFF
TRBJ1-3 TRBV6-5 CASSSDRDSGNTIYF
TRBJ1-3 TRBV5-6 CASSLGFQGFGNTIYF
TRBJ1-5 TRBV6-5 CAFRGDGNQPQHF
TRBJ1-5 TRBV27 CASSADSRRNQPQHF
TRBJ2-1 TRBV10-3 CAISVGSLDNEQFF
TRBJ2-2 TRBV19 CASSGYSGDNTGELFF
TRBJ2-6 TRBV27 CASTQGFSGANVLTF
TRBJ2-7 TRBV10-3 CAIRGVSSYEQYF
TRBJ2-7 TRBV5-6 CASSLGGLGEQYF
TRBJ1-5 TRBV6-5 CASRQDTGSNQPQHF
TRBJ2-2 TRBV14 CASSQELRSAGELFF
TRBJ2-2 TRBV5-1 CASSLFSATGTGELFF
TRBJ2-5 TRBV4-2 CASSQSYGTTQETQYF
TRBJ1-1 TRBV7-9 CASSRTDINTEAFF
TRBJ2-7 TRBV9 CASSVGPGHSGYEQYF